The 26 T cell receptor beta chains below come from one sample, sequenced in a study of identical twins. MiXCR, applied by TCRdb to the 5' RACE reads, yields one record per CDR3 protein. The table has 420,000 or so distinct CDR3 sequences, about 18% seen once. The specimen sequenced was naive T cells sorted from blood. All receptors come from a man between 45 and 60 years old in good health.

In this sample, this clonotype turned up many times. J is TRBJ2-5 and V is TRBV5-1; D is perhaps TRBD1 (6 bases). Deletions cut 0 bases from V and 0 bases from J, with 9 bases between. The CDR3 totals 15 residues. Germline values: CDR1 SGHRS, CDR2 YFSETQ. The CDR3 loop reads CASSLVQGYQETQYF. CDR3 DNA: TGCGCCAGCAGCTTGGTCCAGGGGTACCAAGAGACCCAGTACTTC.

The chain carries TRBV5-1 and TRBJ2-6; 10 bases align to TRBD1. CDR3 length equals 18 residues. With V trimmed by 4 bases and J by 4 bases, 11 bases remained unmatched. Germline V lookup: CDR1 SGHRS, CDR2 YFSETQ. CDR3 amino acids: CASSRDRGPSSGANVLTF. The CDR3, as DNA: TGCGCCAGCAGCAGGGACAGGGGCCCCAGCTCGGGGGCCAACGTCCTGACTTTC.

This chain joins TRBV11-2 and TRBJ1-2; no firm D call. This CDR3 spans 15 amino acids. V was clipped by 7 bases and J by 4 bases, with 19 bases between them. The germline V gene encodes CDR1 SGHAT and CDR2 FQNNGV. CDR3 region: CASNPGRRASYGYTF. CDR3 bases: TGTGCCAGCAATCCCGGCAGGAGGGCTTCCTATGGCTACACCTTC.

This clonotype was picked up a small number of times. The V and J genes are TRBV20-1 and TRBJ1-2; D is ambiguous. The CDR3 runs 9 residues. Germline V gives CDR1 DFQATT, CDR2 SNEGSKA (reference sequence). Trimming took off 6 bases at V and 8 bases at J, with 7 bases between the two ends. The CDR3: CSALEGYTF. The DNA for the CDR3 is TGCAGTGCCCTAGAGGGCTACACCTTC.

This clonotype was found a few times. The chain has TRBV5-1 and TRBJ2-5, with 7 bases that match TRBD1. This CDR3 is 14 amino acids long. Germline V gene data show CDR1 as SGHRS and CDR2 as YFSETQ. V trimming: 4 bases; J trimming: 1 base; junction bases outside the gene matches: 4. The CDR3 loop reads CASSIGTVQETQYF. Written as DNA, the CDR3 is TGCGCCAGCAGCATAGGGACAGTCCAAGAGACCCAGTACTTC.

This clonotype was recorded many times. The chain recombines TRBV7-2 with TRBJ2-2; D gene ambiguous. CDR3 length equals 16 residues. Trimming took off 2 bases at V and 2 bases at J, with 12 bases between the two ends. Germline CDR1 reads SGHTA; CDR2 reads FQGNSA. CDR3 DNA: TGTGCCAGCAGCTTATTCCAGTACTATAACACCGGGGAGCTGTTTTTT. Amino acids: CASSLFQYYNTGELFF.

This clonotype was seen repeatedly, ten times or more. This chain uses TRBV3-1 with TRBJ1-1; D remains unclear. Germline lookup yields CDR1 LGHDT and CDR2 YNNKEL (reference sequence). The germline V and J ends were trimmed by 0 bases and 0 bases, with 11 bases remaining between them. The CDR3 length is 16 residues. The CDR3 DNA sequence: TGTGCCAGCAGCCAAGATCCGGCCCCTATGAACACTGAAGCTTTCTTT. Translating gives CASSQDPAPMNTEAFF.

V and J are TRBV20-1 and TRBJ2-3, with a weak D call TRBD1 (6 bases). Looked up from germline, CDR1 is DFQATT and CDR2 is SNEGSKA (reference sequence). V was trimmed by 4 bases and J by 6 bases, leaving 14 bases between them. The CDR3 sequence is 13 residues long. In nucleotides, the CDR3 is TGCAGTGCTAACACAGGGTTCAAGGATACGCAGTATTTT. Protein: CSANTGFKDTQYF.

This clonotype showed up just a few times. V gene TRBV20-1 combines with J gene TRBJ1-1; TRBD1 might be the D (5 bases). The ends were cut back, 0 bases at V and 4 bases at J, with 12 bases in the middle. The CDR3 has 14 residues. Germline V gene data show CDR1 as DFQATT and CDR2 as SNEGSKA (reference sequence). CDR3: CSARDLLGGTEAFF. CDR3 DNA sequence: TGCAGTGCTAGAGATCTCTTGGGGGGCACTGAAGCTTTCTTT.

This clonotype was detected only a few times. V usage is TRBV24-1 and J usage is TRBJ1-2; TRBD1 might be the D (6 bases). Per germline, CDR1 KGHDR and CDR2 SFDVKD. CDR3 length: 16 residues. Trimming removed 6 bases at V and 7 bases at J, with 23 bases between. The CDR3 sequence: CATSSSRQASGGGYTF. As DNA, the CDR3 is TGTGCCACCAGTTCATCCCGACAGGCCTCTGGTGGTGGCTACACCTTC.

This clonotype was picked up a small number of times. The chain joins TRBV7-9 to TRBJ1-1; TRBD1 matches 7 bases. V gave up 5 bases and J gave up 10 bases; unmatched junction bases: 13. The CDR3 has 14 residues. Per germline, CDR1 SEHNR and CDR2 FQNEAQ (reference sequence). The CDR3 DNA follows: TGTGCCAGCAGCCCACAGGGGCGCCAATCGGGAGCTTTCTTT. This sequence encodes CASSPQGRQSGAFF. The full variable domain, completed using reference TRBV7-9 and TRBJ1-1, is DTGVSQNPRHKITKRGQNVTFRCDPISEHNRLYWYRQTLGQGPEFLTYFQNEAQLEKSRLLSDRFSAERPKGSFSTLEIQRTEQGDSAMYLCASSPQGRQSGAFFGQGTRLTVV.

This sequence joins TRBV5-1 and TRBJ2-5; TRBD1 agrees at 9 bases. V shed 1 base and J 4 bases; nucleotides not matched to a gene: 8. Germline V CDR1 and CDR2: SGHRS, YFSETQ. This CDR3 contains 16 residues. CDR3: CASSLISGQGRETQYF. The DNA for the CDR3 is TGCGCCAGCAGCTTGATCTCCGGACAGGGGCGAGAGACCCAGTACTTC.

Notes on this clonotype: A much larger clonotype is one base distant, so this may be a read error. The conserved closing phenylalanine or tryptophan is absent in this CDR3, likely reflecting a read error. V and J are TRBV12-3 or TRBV12-4 and TRBJ1-2, with 10 nucleotides matching TRBD1. The CDR3 spans 18 residues. Trimming cost V 3 bases and J 0 bases; bases outside gene matches: 10. The CDR3 loop reads CASSFGVATGGTNYGYTI. The CDR3 DNA follows: TGTGCCAGCAGTTTTGGTGTCGCGACAGGGGGCACTAACTATGGCTACACCATC.

A few counts support this clonotype. This rearrangement joins TRBV27 to TRBJ1-6; TRBD1 might be the D (6 bases). This CDR3 region has 14 residues. Germline CDR1 MNHEY, CDR2 SMNVEV (reference sequence). Trimming took off 8 bases at V and 6 bases at J, with 14 bases between the two ends. The CDR3 DNA follows: TGTGCCAGCGGCTCGAGGGGGGCTAATTCACCCCTCCACTTT. It is translated as CASGSRGANSPLHF.

This clonotype was recorded a few times. The CDR3 spells CASSYYRTGWGPDTQYF. The DNA for the CDR3 is TGTGCCAGCAGTTACTACCGGACAGGGTGGGGTCCAGATACGCAGTATTTT. V gene TRBV6-2 or TRBV6-3 combines with J gene TRBJ2-3; 8 bases match TRBD1. CDR1 is MNHEY and CDR2 is SVGEGT in the germline V gene. V dropped 1 base and J dropped 4; count of bases not matched to a gene: 10. The CDR3 contains 17 residues.

The V call is TRBV20-1, the J call TRBJ1-6; 7 bases line up with TRBD1. Germline V gene data show CDR1 as DFQATT and CDR2 as SNEGSKA (reference sequence). CDR3 size: 15 residues. V trimming: 3 bases; J trimming: 9 bases; junction bases outside the gene matches: 11. Here the CDR3 DNA reads TGCAGTGCTAGGGCACAGGGGCCACGGACTTCACCCCTCCACTTT. It is translated as CSARAQGPRTSPLHF.

This clonotype was seen a few times. The chain is built from TRBV5-1 and TRBJ2-1; 11 bases are shared with TRBD2. The germline V gene encodes CDR1 SGHRS and CDR2 YFSETQ. This CDR3 is built from 16 residues. The V segment lost 0 bases and the J segment 2 bases; nucleotides outside the gene matches: 1. The CDR3 bases are TGCGCCAGCAGCTTGGTAGCGGGAGGGCCCTACAATGAGCAGTTCTTC. This sequence encodes CASSLVAGGPYNEQFF.

The gene calls are TRBV19 and TRBJ2-7, with D possibly matching TRBD2 (6 bases). The V end was cut by 6 bases, the J end by 7 bases, with 22 bases between. Germline CDR1 reads LNHDA; CDR2 reads SQIVND (reference sequence). The CDR3 is 15 amino acids. The CDR3 sequence is CASRPEAGDSREQYF. CDR3 coding DNA: TGTGCCAGTAGGCCCGAGGCTGGGGACTCTAGGGAGCAGTACTTC.

The V gene is TRBV6-1, the J gene TRBJ2-1; 7 bases agree with TRBD2. The length of the CDR3 is 15 residues. V was clipped by 6 bases and J by 0 bases; unmatched bases: 5. Germline values: CDR1 MNHNS, CDR2 SASEGT. CDR3 sequence (DNA): TGTGCCAGCAGGGAGGGAGGGAGCTCCTACAATGAGCAGTTCTTC. It translates to CASREGGSSYNEQFF.

As DNA, the CDR3 is TGCAGTGCTAGAGGGGGAGGTAACGGGGAGCTGTTTTTT. Amino acids: CSARGGGNGELFF. The chain links TRBV20-1 to TRBJ2-2; D perhaps matches TRBD2 (6 bases). V lost 1 base to trimming and J lost 7 bases, with 10 bases between them. Germline lookup yields CDR1 DFQATT and CDR2 SNEGSKA (reference sequence). This CDR3 has 13 amino acids.

The chain employs TRBV6-1 and TRBJ1-2; 7 bases map to TRBD1. This CDR3 contains 13 residues. In germline, CDR1 is MNHNS, CDR2 SASEGT. The junction had 6 bases not matched to a gene; V was cut back by 5 bases and J by 6 bases. The CDR3 coding sequence is TGTGCCAGCAGTCGTGACAGGGTCAATGGCTACACCTTC. Its protein is CASSRDRVNGYTF.

This clonotype has more than one count but fewer than ten. The chain joins TRBV20-1 to TRBJ2-7; TRBD2 aligns across 9 bases. The germline CDR1 and CDR2 sequences are DFQATT and SNEGSKA (reference sequence). After removal of 1 base from V and 2 bases from J, the junction contained 9 bases not matched to a gene. This CDR3 is built from 16 residues. CDR3 bases: TGCAGTGCTAGAGGACTTATGGCGGGAGGGCCCTACGAGCAGTACTTC. It codes for CSARGLMAGGPYEQYF.

This sequence joins TRBV19 and TRBJ1-4; D gene unclear. This CDR3 is built from 14 residues. V dropped 3 bases and J dropped 4 bases, with 9 bases sitting between them. Germline assignment: CDR1 LNHDA and CDR2 SQIVND (reference sequence). The DNA for the CDR3 is TGTGCCAGTAGTATTATGGGCTATAATGAAAAACTGTTTTTT. Its protein is CASSIMGYNEKLFF.

The chain uses TRBV10-3 and TRBJ2-5; 8 nucleotides line up with TRBD1. The ends lost 3 bases at V and 1 base at J; junction bases unmatched: 4. CDR3 length: 15 residues. The V gene's germline CDR1 is ENHRY and CDR2 SYGVKD. The CDR3 loop reads CAISDSGTGQETQYF. The DNA for the CDR3 is TGTGCCATCAGTGATTCCGGGACAGGCCAAGAGACCCAGTACTTC.

The chain uses TRBV19 and TRBJ2-1; 9 bases match TRBD2. With V trimmed by 3 bases and J by 6 bases, 9 bases remained unmatched. Germline CDR1 and CDR2: LNHDA and SQIVND (reference sequence). This CDR3 is built from 16 residues. CDR3 in DNA: TGTGCCAGTAGTATCATAGCGGGAGTACAGTTCAATGAGCAGTTCTTC. Protein sequence: CASSIIAGVQFNEQFF.

This clonotype was picked up many times. The chain joins TRBV12-3 or TRBV12-4 to TRBJ1-2, with D maybe TRBD1 (6 bases). V was pared by 8 bases and J by 5 bases, with 15 bases between. The length of the CDR3 is 13 residues. The CDR3 spells CASSAEGEYGYTF. The CDR3 DNA reads TGTGCCAGCTCCGCCGAGGGGGAATATGGCTACACCTTC.